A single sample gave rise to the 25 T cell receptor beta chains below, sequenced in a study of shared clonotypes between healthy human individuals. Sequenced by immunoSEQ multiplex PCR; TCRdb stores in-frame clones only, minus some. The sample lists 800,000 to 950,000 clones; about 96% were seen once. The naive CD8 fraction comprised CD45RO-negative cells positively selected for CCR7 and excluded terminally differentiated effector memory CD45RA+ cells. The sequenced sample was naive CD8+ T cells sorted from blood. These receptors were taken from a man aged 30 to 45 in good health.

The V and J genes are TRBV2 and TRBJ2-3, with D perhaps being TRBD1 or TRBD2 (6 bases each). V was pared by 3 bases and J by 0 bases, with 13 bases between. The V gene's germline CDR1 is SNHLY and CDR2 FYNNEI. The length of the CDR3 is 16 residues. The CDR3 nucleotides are TGTGCCAGCAGTGATTGGGGGGCTGGTAGCACAGATACGCAGTATTTT. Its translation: CASSDWGAGSTDTQYF.

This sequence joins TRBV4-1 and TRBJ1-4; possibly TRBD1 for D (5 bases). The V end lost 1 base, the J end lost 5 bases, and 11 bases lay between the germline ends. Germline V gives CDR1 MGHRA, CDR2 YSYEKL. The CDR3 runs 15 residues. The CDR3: CASSQGGGLNEKLFF. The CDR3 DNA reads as TGCGCCAGCAGCCAAGGGGGGGGATTGAATGAAAAACTGTTTTTT.

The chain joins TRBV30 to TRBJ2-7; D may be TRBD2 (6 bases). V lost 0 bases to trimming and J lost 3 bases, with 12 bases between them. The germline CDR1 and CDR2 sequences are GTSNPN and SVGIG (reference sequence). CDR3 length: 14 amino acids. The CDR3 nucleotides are TGTGCCTGGAGTGTACGGGGGTTACGCTACGAGCAGTACTTC. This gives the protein CAWSVRGLRYEQYF.

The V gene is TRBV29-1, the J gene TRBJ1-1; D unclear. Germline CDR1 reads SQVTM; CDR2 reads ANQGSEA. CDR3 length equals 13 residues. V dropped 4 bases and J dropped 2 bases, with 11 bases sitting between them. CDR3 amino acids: CSVGVEANTEAFF. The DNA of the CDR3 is TGCAGCGTTGGGGTCGAGGCCAACACTGAAGCTTTCTTT.

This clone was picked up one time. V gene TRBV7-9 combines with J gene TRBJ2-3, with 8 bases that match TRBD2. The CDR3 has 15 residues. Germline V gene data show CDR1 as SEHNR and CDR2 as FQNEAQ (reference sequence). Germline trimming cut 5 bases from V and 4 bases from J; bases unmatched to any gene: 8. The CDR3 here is CASSRSGSLADTQYF. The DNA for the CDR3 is TGTGCCAGCAGCCGAAGCGGGAGCCTCGCAGATACGCAGTATTTT.

CDR3 protein: CASSIEQGAYEQYF. The DNA of the CDR3 is TGTGCCAGTAGTATAGAACAGGGGGCTTACGAGCAGTACTTC. V is TRBV19 and J is TRBJ2-7, with 9 bases that match TRBD1. V shed 0 bases, J shed 4 bases, and the junction held 1 base outside the gene matches. Germline CDR1 LNHDA, CDR2 SQIVND (reference sequence). The CDR3 length is 14 residues.

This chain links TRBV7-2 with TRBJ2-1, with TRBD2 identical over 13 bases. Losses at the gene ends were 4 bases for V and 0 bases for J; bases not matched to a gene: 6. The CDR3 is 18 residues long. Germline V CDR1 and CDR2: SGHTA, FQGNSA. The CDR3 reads CASSSGLAGTLSYNEQFF. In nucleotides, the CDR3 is TGTGCCAGCAGCTCGGGACTAGCGGGGACACTCTCCTACAATGAGCAGTTCTTC.

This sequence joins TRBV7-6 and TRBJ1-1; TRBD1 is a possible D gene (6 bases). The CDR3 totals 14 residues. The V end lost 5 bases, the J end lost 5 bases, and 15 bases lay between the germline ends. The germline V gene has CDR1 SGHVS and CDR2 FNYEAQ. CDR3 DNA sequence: TGTGCCAGCAGCGCGGACAGTTATCGAACTGAAGCTTTCTTT. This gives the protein CASSADSYRTEAFF. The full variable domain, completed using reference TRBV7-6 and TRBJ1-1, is GAGVSQSPRYKVTKRGQDVALRCDPISGHVSLYWYRQALGQGPEFLTYFNYEAQQDKSGLPNDRFSAERPEGSISTLTIQRTEQRDSAMYRCASSADSYRTEAFFGQGTRLTVV.

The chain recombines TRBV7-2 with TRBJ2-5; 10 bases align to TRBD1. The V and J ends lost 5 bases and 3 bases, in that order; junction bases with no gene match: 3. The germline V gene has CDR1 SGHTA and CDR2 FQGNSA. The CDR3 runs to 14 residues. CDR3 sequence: CASSLGQGEETQYF. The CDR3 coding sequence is TGTGCCAGCAGCCTCGGACAGGGGGAAGAGACCCAGTACTTC.

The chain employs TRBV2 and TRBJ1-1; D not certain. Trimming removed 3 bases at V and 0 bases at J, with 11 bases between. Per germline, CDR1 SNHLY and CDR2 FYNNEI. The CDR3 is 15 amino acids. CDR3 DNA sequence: TGTGCCAGCAGTGAGAGGCAGGCCATGAACACTGAAGCTTTCTTT. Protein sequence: CASSERQAMNTEAFF.

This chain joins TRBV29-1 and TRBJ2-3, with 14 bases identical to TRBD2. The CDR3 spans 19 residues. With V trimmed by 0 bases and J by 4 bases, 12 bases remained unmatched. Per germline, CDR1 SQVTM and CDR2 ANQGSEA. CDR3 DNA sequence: TGCAGCGTTGAAGATTGGGGTGTTTGGACTAGCGGGAGGTCAGATACGCAGTATTTT. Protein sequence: CSVEDWGVWTSGRSDTQYF.

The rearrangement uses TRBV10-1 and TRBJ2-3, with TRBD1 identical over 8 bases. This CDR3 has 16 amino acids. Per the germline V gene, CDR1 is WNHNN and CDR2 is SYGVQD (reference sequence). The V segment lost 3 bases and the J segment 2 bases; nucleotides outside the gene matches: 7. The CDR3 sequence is CASSDQTGVDTDTQYF. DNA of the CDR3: TGCGCCAGCAGTGACCAGACAGGGGTTGACACAGATACGCAGTATTTT.

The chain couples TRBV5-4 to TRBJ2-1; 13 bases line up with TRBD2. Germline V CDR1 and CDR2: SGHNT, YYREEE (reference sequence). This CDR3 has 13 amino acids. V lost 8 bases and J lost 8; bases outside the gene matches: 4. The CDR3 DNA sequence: TGTGCCAGTGGACTAGCGGGAGTCGATGAGCAGTTCTTC. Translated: CASGLAGVDEQFF.

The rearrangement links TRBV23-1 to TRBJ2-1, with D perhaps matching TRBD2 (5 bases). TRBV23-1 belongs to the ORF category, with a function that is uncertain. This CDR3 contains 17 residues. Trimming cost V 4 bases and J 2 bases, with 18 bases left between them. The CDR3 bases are TGCGCCAGCAGTCTAAAAATTGAGGGTCCTCCCTACAATGAGCAGTTCTTC. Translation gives CASSLKIEGPPYNEQFF.

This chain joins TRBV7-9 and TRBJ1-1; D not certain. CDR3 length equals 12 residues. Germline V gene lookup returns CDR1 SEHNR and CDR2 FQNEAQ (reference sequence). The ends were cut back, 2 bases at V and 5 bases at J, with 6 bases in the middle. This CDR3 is CASSLIVTEAFF. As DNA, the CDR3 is TGTGCCAGCAGCTTAATTGTGACTGAAGCTTTCTTT. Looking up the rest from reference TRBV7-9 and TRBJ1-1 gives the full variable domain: DTGVSQNPRHKITKRGQNVTFRCDPISEHNRLYWYRQTLGQGPEFLTYFQNEAQLEKSRLLSDRFSAERPKGSFSTLEIQRTEQGDSAMYLCASSLIVTEAFFGQGTRLTVV.

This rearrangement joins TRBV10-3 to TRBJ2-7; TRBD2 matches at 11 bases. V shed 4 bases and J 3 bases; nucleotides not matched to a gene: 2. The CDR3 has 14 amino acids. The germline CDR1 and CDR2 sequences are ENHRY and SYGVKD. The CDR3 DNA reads TGTGCCATCAGTGTAGCGGGAGGGGACTACGAGCAGTACTTC. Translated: CAISVAGGDYEQYF.

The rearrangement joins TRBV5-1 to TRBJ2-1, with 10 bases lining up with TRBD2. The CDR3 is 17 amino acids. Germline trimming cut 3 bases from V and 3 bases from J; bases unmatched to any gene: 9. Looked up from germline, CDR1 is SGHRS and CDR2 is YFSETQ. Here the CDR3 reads CASSSGTSGTNYNEQFF. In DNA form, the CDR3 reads TGCGCCAGCAGCTCGGGAACTAGCGGGACAAACTACAATGAGCAGTTCTTC.

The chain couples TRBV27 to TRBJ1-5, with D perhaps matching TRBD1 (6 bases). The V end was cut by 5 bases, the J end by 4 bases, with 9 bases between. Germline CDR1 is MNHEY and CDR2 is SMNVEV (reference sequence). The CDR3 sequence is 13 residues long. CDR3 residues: CASSRTENQPQHF. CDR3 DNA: TGTGCCAGCAGTCGGACAGAGAATCAGCCCCAGCATTTT.

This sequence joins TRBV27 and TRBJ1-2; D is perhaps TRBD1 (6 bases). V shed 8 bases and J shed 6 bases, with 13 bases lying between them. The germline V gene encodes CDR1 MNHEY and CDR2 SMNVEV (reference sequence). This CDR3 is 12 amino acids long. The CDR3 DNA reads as TGTGCCAGCGGCTGGGGGGGGCATGGCTACACCTTC. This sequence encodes CASGWGGHGYTF.

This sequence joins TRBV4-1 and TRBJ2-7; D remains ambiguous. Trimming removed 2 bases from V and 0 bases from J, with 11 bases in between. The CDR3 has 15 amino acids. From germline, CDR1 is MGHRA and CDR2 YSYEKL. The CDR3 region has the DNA TGCGCCAGCAGCCAAATTGGATCACCCTCCTACGAGCAGTACTTC. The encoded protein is CASSQIGSPSYEQYF.

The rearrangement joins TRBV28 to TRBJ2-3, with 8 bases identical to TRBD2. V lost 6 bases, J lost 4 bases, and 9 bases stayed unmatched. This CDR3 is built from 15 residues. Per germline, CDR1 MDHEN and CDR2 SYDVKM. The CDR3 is CASSLLAVGADTQYF. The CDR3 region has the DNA TGTGCCAGCAGCCTACTAGCGGTAGGGGCAGATACGCAGTATTTT.

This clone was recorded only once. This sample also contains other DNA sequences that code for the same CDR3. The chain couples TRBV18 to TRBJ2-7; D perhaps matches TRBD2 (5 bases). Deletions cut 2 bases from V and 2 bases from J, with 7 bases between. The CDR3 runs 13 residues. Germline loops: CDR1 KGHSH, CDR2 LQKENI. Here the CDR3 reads CASSPGGTYEQYF. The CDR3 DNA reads TGTGCCAGCTCACCAGGAGGAACCTACGAGCAGTACTTC.

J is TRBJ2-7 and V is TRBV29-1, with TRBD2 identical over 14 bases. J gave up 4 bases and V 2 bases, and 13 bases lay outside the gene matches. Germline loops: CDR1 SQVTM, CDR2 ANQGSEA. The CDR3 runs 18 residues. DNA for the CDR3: TGCAGCGTTGAATCCCGGGGTGGGACTAGCGGGGGAATATACGAGCAGTACTTC. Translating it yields CSVESRGGTSGGIYEQYF.

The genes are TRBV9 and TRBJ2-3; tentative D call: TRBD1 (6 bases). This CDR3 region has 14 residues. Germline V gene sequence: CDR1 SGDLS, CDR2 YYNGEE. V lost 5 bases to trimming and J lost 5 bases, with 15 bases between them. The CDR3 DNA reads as TGTGCCAGCAGGGGAACAGGGTCCGGAGATACGCAGTATTTT. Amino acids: CASRGTGSGDTQYF.

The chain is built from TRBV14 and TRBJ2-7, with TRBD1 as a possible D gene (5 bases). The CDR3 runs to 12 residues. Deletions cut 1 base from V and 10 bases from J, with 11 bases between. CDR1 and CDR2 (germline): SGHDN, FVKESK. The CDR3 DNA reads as TGTGCCAGCAGCCAAGCTGGGGCAGATCAGTACTTC. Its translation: CASSQAGADQYF.